The present T cell receptor beta chain was sequenced within a study of shared clonotypes between healthy human individuals. Study-level findings and limits: Relative to memory subsets, naive subsets generally showed larger estimated richness.

Regarding this clone: Its antigen is as yet unknown.

The study enrolled healthy HIV-negative adults without recent acute infections or vaccinations as donors. This table comes from immunoSEQ multiplex PCR, and its TCRdb copy is limited to in-frame clones, with some not included. Altogether some 2,000,000 clones are present, 85% to 95% being singletons, with the ten largest covering 0.1% to 0.15%. V was shortened by 1 base and J by 7 bases, with 11 bases between the two germline ends. The CDR3 contains 15 residues. Germline loops: CDR1 LGHNT, CDR2 FRNRAP. The sequenced sample consisted of naive CD4+ T cells sorted from blood. Subset described: CD45RA+ positively selected. This chain joins TRBV12-5 and TRBJ1-6; possible D gene TRBD1, 6 bases. This TCR came from a man aged 18 to 29 in good health. The CDR3 coding sequence is TGTGCTAGTGGTTTGGACGGACAGCAAAATTCACCCCTCCACTTT. It is translated as CASGLDGQQNSPLHF.